The clone carrying this TCR beta chain has just one count. The CDR3 consists of 17 residues. Trimming took off 5 bases at V and 2 bases at J, with 22 bases between the two ends. Germline CDR1 reads MNHEY; CDR2 reads SVGEGT. The sample originates from a study of blood T cell repertoires in COVID-19. Study context: Samples of COVID-19 (acute and convalescent) were obtained from the United States, Italy and Spain. T cells, B-cell-depleted T cells, or PBMCs provided the cDNA or gDNA that served as material.

Original processing methods: Counts of nucleated cells, estimated from reference gene primer amplification, were obtained. Sequencing used immunoSEQ multiplex PCR; TCRdb keeps in-frame clones, though not all of them. That table is the source of V, J and clone size, and D and trimming were worked out from the DNA. This sample carries about 350,000 clones, approximately 86% of them seen once, and the ten largest clones take roughly 7.2%. A Seattle source enrolled patients during active infection and followed them longitudinally. This TCR was recovered from a woman aged 55-70 years with COVID-19, enrolled during active disease. The sequenced sample was peripheral blood. The rearrangement links TRBV6-2 or TRBV6-3 to TRBJ2-7, with a weak D call TRBD2 (7 bases). The CDR3 here is CASSQRLNRGAPYEQYF. The CDR3 region has the DNA TGTGCCAGCAGTCAACGACTCAATCGGGGGGCGCCCTACGAGCAGTACTTC.